Presented here are 15 T cell receptor beta chains from one specimen sequenced in a study of cytomegalovirus exposure and HLA in healthy donors. Primers: 60 Vbeta forward and 13 Jbeta reverse. TCRdb's copy holds only in-frame clones and misses some; the assay was immunoSEQ multiplex PCR. The data show roughly 68,000 clones, over 50% seen once. Sequenced sample: PBMCs. These receptors were collected from a man aged 40-49 years in good health and CMV-seropositive.

The V call is TRBV10-3, the J call TRBJ2-7; 8 nucleotides align to TRBD1. The CDR3 contains 14 residues. Looked up from germline, CDR1 is ENHRY and CDR2 is SYGVKD. V gave up 6 bases and J gave up 6 bases; unmatched junction bases: 10. CDR3 protein: CAISSGQGPFEQYF. The CDR3, as DNA: TGTGCCATCAGCTCCGGACAGGGTCCTTTCGAGCAGTACTTC.

This clone was found a few times. The gene calls are TRBV18 and TRBJ1-1; D not resolved. This CDR3 comprises 12 residues. V dropped 2 bases and J dropped 8 bases, with 9 bases sitting between them. Germline lookup yields CDR1 KGHSH and CDR2 LQKENI. For the CDR3, the DNA is TGTGCCAGCTCACCATACGGAGCCGAAGCTTTCTTT. This encodes CASSPYGAEAFF.

This clone was counted many times. This chain uses TRBV6-4 with TRBJ2-6, with a weak D call TRBD1 (5 bases). Germline V gives CDR1 MRHNA, CDR2 SNTAGT. V was trimmed by 2 bases and J by 2 bases, leaving 7 bases between them. This CDR3 has 15 amino acids. The CDR3, as DNA: TGTGCCAGCAGTGACGGACAAACTGGGGCCAACGTCCTGACTTTC. Protein sequence: CASSDGQTGANVLTF.

This sequence joins TRBV29-1 and TRBJ2-3; 8 bases are a match to TRBD1. V lost 4 bases to trimming and J lost 4 bases; unmatched junction nucleotides: 10. Per germline, CDR1 SQVTM and CDR2 ANQGSEA. The CDR3 is 15 amino acids. The CDR3 loop reads CSVVPFDRGSDTQYF. DNA for the CDR3: TGCAGCGTTGTACCCTTCGACAGGGGCTCAGATACGCAGTATTTT.

This chain uses TRBV7-3 with TRBJ2-1; 8 bases are a match to TRBD1. The CDR3 spans 16 residues. The germline V gene has CDR1 SGHTA and CDR2 FQGTGA. Trimming removed 2 bases from V and 8 bases from J; junction bases left unmatched: 11. The CDR3 loop reads CASSLGPGRGQDEQFF. CDR3 DNA sequence: TGTGCCAGCAGCTTAGGTCCGGGCAGGGGGCAGGATGAGCAGTTCTTC.

The chain is built from TRBV5-5 and TRBJ2-7; no clear D gene. Germline CDR1 and CDR2: SGHKS and YYEKEE (reference sequence). This CDR3 region has 16 residues. Trimming removed 0 bases at V and 2 bases at J, with 15 bases between. CDR3 in amino acids: CASSLAASPRTYEQYF. The CDR3 coding sequence is TGTGCCAGCAGCTTGGCCGCAAGCCCTAGGACCTACGAGCAGTACTTC.

J is TRBJ2-1 and V is TRBV7-9, with unresolved D. The CDR3 spans 13 residues. The V and J ends lost 1 base and 5 bases respectively, with 6 bases between them. Germline CDR1 SEHNR, CDR2 FQNEAQ (reference sequence). In nucleotides, the CDR3 is TGTGCCAGCAGCTTAGACAGCAACAATGAGCAGTTCTTC. Translating it yields CASSLDSNNEQFF.

The chain recombines TRBV15 with TRBJ2-4, with D perhaps TRBD2 (5 bases). V was clipped by 1 base and J by 3 bases, with 7 bases between them. Germline V gene lookup returns CDR1 LNHNV and CDR2 YYDKDF (reference sequence). This CDR3 spans 14 amino acids. In DNA, the CDR3 is TGTGCCACCAGCAGAGTCGGGGACAAAAACATTCAGTACTTC. It encodes CATSRVGDKNIQYF.

This clone showed up just a few times. The gene calls are TRBV5-1 and TRBJ1-2, with a weak D call TRBD1 (6 bases). V lost 4 bases to trimming and J lost 4 bases, with 14 bases between them. CDR3 length: 14 amino acids. Germline V gives CDR1 SGHRS, CDR2 YFSETQ. CDR3 sequence (DNA): TGCGCCAGCAGCATACAGGACAGTTCCTATGGCTACACCTTC. Its protein product is CASSIQDSSYGYTF. Based on the CDR3 plus reference TRBV5-1 and TRBJ1-2, the full variable domain is KAGVTQTPRYLIKTRGQQVTLSCSPISGHRSVSWYQQTPGQGLQFLFEYFSETQRNKGNFPGRFSGRQFSNSRSEMNVSTLELGDSALYLCASSIQDSSYGYTFGSGTRLTVV.

The chain has TRBV30 and TRBJ1-1; no clear D. Trimming pared 0 bases from V and 1 base from J, leaving 6 bases between. CDR1 and CDR2 from the germline V gene are GTSNPN and SVGIG (reference sequence). The CDR3 is made up of 13 amino acids. The CDR3 sequence: CAWSVRENTEAFF. The DNA for the CDR3 is TGTGCCTGGAGTGTACGGGAGAACACTGAAGCTTTCTTT.

This chain links TRBV27 with TRBJ2-5; D is perhaps TRBD1 (5 bases). The tail of the sequence fits TRBJ2-7 better, so the J call may be wrong. Looked up from germline, CDR1 is MNHEY and CDR2 is SMNVEV (reference sequence). There are 14 residues in the CDR3. The CDR3 nucleotides are TGTGCCAGCAGTTTACGGTGGGGCTCGTACGAGCAGTACTTC. It yields the protein CASSLRWGSYEQYF.

The rearrangement links TRBV10-3 to TRBJ2-2, with 10 bases fitting TRBD2. CDR1 ENHRY and CDR2 SYGVKD come from the germline V gene. With 2 bases clipped from V and 7 bases from J, the junction kept 7 bases outside the gene matches. CDR3 length: 16 amino acids. The CDR3 loop reads CAISERAGGPRGELFF. The CDR3 nucleotides read TGTGCCATCAGTGAGCGAGCGGGGGGGCCGCGCGGGGAGCTGTTTTTT.

The chain combines TRBV15 with TRBJ2-7; weak D call: TRBD1 (5 bases). The V end lost 2 bases, the J end lost 6 bases, and 14 bases lay between the germline ends. The CDR3 extends over 14 amino acids. CDR1 and CDR2 (germline): LNHNV, YYDKDF (reference sequence). CDR3: CATSRSGAGFEQYF. The CDR3 nucleotides read TGTGCCACCAGCAGATCTGGGGCAGGGTTCGAGCAGTACTTC.

The CDR3: CSVAETGVYNEQFF. CDR3 DNA: TGCAGCGTTGCCGAGACAGGGGTATACAATGAGCAGTTCTTC. J is TRBJ2-1 and V is TRBV29-1, with 8 bases identical to TRBD1. The CDR3 consists of 14 residues. CDR1 SQVTM and CDR2 ANQGSEA come from the germline V gene. The ends lost 4 bases at V and 4 bases at J; junction bases unmatched: 6.

The chain carries TRBV6-5 and TRBJ1-1; 8 bases agree with TRBD1. CDR3 length equals 12 residues. CDR1 MNHEY and CDR2 SVGAGI come from the germline V gene. Unmatched junction bases numbered 4, after V lost 4 bases and J lost 9 bases. The CDR3 nucleotides read TGTGCCAGCAGTTCCAGGACAGGGCAAGCTTTCTTT. This translates into CASSSRTGQAFF.